The sequence of this TCR beta chain was determined in a study of blood T cell repertoires in COVID-19. Across the whole study: Sites across the United States, Italy and Spain contributed samples from acute and convalescent COVID-19.

The protocol was immunoSEQ multiplex PCR, while the TCRdb copy is restricted to in-frame clones and leaves out a portion. Of approximately 670,000 clones in the sample, just under 90% were seen once. V was pared by 5 bases and J by 2 bases, with 5 bases of the junction left unmatched. CDR3 length: 16 residues. From germline, CDR1 is MDHEN and CDR2 SYDVKM. Sequenced: peripheral blood. This sequence joins TRBV28 and TRBJ2-6; 8 nucleotides match TRBD1. This sequence was found in a woman under 30 with acute or convalescent COVID-19. Here the CDR3 DNA reads TGTGCCAGCAGTCCCCTGACAGGGGCTGGGGCCAACGTCCTGACTTTC. Encoded protein: CASSPLTGAGANVLTF.